One and the same sample provided the 17 T cell receptor beta chains below, sequenced in a study of blood T cell repertoires in COVID-19. Generated by immunoSEQ multiplex PCR, the TCRdb table keeps only in-frame clones and is missing some. This repertoire shows some 400,000 clones, roughly 86% found once; its top ten account for around 3%. The sample consisted of peripheral blood. These receptors were collected from a human donor in a cohort sampled during active COVID-19.

This chain joins TRBV19 and TRBJ2-7; tentative D call: TRBD1 (6 bases). V shed 0 bases and J shed 3 bases, with 9 bases lying between them. The germline gives CDR1 LNHDA, CDR2 SQIVND (reference sequence). This CDR3 contains 14 residues. The CDR3 region has the DNA TGTGCCAGTAGTATAGACTCCAGGGGCTACGAGCAGTACTTC. It yields the protein CASSIDSRGYEQYF. Full variable domain (missing parts from reference TRBV19 and TRBJ2-7): DGGITQSPKYLFRKEGQNVTLSCEQNLNHDAMYWYRQDPGQGLRLIYYSQIVNDFQKGDIAEGYSVSREKKESFPLTVTSAQKNPTAFYLCASSIDSRGYEQYFGPGTRLTVT.

This clone was recorded once. The chain uses TRBV2 and TRBJ2-2, with 10 positions matching TRBD1. Germline V CDR1 and CDR2: SNHLY, FYNNEI. CDR3 length: 15 residues. V shed 5 bases, J shed 6 bases, and the junction held 6 bases outside the gene matches. In DNA form, the CDR3 reads TGTGCCAGCAGTCCGGGACAGGGGTTTGCCGGGGAGCTGTTTTTT. It encodes CASSPGQGFAGELFF.

This chain connects TRBV19 to TRBJ1-4; possibly TRBD1 for D (6 bases). The V gene's germline CDR1 is LNHDA and CDR2 SQIVND (reference sequence). V lost 10 bases, J lost 4 bases, and 16 bases lay in between. The CDR3 length is 14 residues. The CDR3 DNA follows: TGTGCCACGAGGCCGGACAGAATTAATGAAAAACTGTTTTTT. It is translated as CATRPDRINEKLFF.

The V and J genes are TRBV10-3 and TRBJ2-7; perhaps TRBD1 as D (6 bases). The germline V gene encodes CDR1 ENHRY and CDR2 SYGVKD. The CDR3 covers 15 residues. Trimming removed 4 bases at V and 2 bases at J, with 15 bases between. CDR3 sequence (DNA): TGTGCCATCAGTGGGGGGCTGGGCCGCCCCTACGAGCAGTACTTC. Translation gives CAISGGLGRPYEQYF.

V usage is TRBV6-5 and J usage is TRBJ1-1; 7 bases are a match to TRBD1. The germline V gene has CDR1 MNHEY and CDR2 SVGAGI. J was trimmed by 0 bases and V by 5 bases; bases with no gene match: 6. This CDR3 is 15 amino acids long. The CDR3 loop reads CASSRQGQLNTEAFF. The CDR3 DNA sequence: TGTGCCAGCAGTCGACAGGGACAGTTGAACACTGAAGCTTTCTTT.

The count of this clone is one. The V and J genes are TRBV5-6 and TRBJ2-5, with a weak D call TRBD2 (6 bases). CDR1 and CDR2 from the germline V gene are SGHDT and YYEEEE. The CDR3 is made up of 15 amino acids. V was clipped by 4 bases and J by 6 bases, with 19 bases between them. Written as DNA, the CDR3 is TGTGCCAGCAGCCCCGGGGGAGTACCCGGGAAGACCCAGTACTTC. Translation gives CASSPGGVPGKTQYF. Combining the CDR3 with reference TRBV5-6 and TRBJ2-5 gives the whole variable domain DAGVTQSPTHLIKTRGQQVTLRCSPKSGHDTVSWYQQALGQGPQFIFQYYEEEERQRGNFPDRFSGHQFPNYSSELNVNALLLGDSALYLCASSPGGVPGKTQYFGPGTRLLVL.

The genes are TRBV19 and TRBJ2-2; TRBD2 might be the D (6 bases). Per the germline V gene, CDR1 is LNHDA and CDR2 is SQIVND (reference sequence). CDR3 length equals 14 residues. V was trimmed by 1 base and J by 5 bases, leaving 8 bases between them. In DNA, the CDR3 is TGTGCCAGTAGTATAGGGAGGGTGACCGGGGAGCTGTTTTTT. Amino acids: CASSIGRVTGELFF.

Details on this clone: The junction differs from germline at one of its ends, possibly a read error. This sequence joins TRBV7-9 and TRBJ2-3, with D unclear. Germline V gives CDR1 SEHNR, CDR2 FQNEAQ (reference sequence). There are 12 residues in the CDR3. CDR3 sequence (DNA): TGTATGCGACAAACCAGCATAGATACGCAGTATTTT. Amino acid sequence: CMRQTSIDTQYF. Full variable domain (outside the CDR3, taken from reference TRBV7-9 and TRBJ2-3): DTGVSQNPRHKITKRGQNVTFRCDPISEHNRLYWYRQTLGQGPEFLTYFQNEAQLEKSRLLSDRFSAERPKGSFSTLEIQRTEQGDSAMYLCMRQTSIDTQYFGPGTRLTVL.

This clone was seen a single time. V is TRBV3-1 (or the pseudogene TRBV3-2) and J is TRBJ2-1; 8 bases align to TRBD2. Germline V gene lookup returns CDR1 LGHDT and CDR2 YNNKEL (reference sequence). V trimming: 1 base; J trimming: 0 bases; junction bases outside the gene matches: 8. The CDR3 totals 18 residues. The CDR3 protein is CASSQGTRTSFSYNEQFF. CDR3 nucleotides: TGTGCCAGCAGCCAAGGCACGAGGACTAGCTTCTCCTACAATGAGCAGTTCTTC.

The gene calls are TRBV7-3 and TRBJ2-7; TRBD2 agrees at 12 bases. Looked up from germline, CDR1 is SGHTA and CDR2 is FQGTGA. V trimming: 3 bases; J trimming: 2 bases; junction bases outside the gene matches: 2. CDR3 size: 15 residues. CDR3 region: CASSLTSGGTYEQYF. The CDR3 DNA reads TGTGCCAGCAGCTTGACTAGCGGGGGTACCTACGAGCAGTACTTC.

The CDR3 region has the DNA TGTGCCAGCAGCCCAACGACTAGCGGGAAATTCGAGCAGTACTTC. This sequence encodes CASSPTTSGKFEQYF. The chain has TRBV3-1 (or the pseudogene TRBV3-2) and TRBJ2-7; 11 positions match TRBD2. The CDR3 runs to 15 residues. Germline loops: CDR1 LGHDT, CDR2 YNNKEL (reference sequence). With V trimmed by 4 bases and J by 6 bases, 8 bases remained unmatched.

The V call is TRBV10-1, the J call TRBJ2-1, with 9 bases identical to TRBD2. V shed 0 bases, J shed 3 bases, and the junction held 3 bases outside the gene matches. Germline CDR1 is WNHNN and CDR2 is SYGVQD (reference sequence). The CDR3 covers 16 residues. This chain's CDR3 is CASSESRAGGYNEQFF. CDR3 bases: TGCGCCAGCAGTGAGTCAAGAGCGGGAGGCTACAATGAGCAGTTCTTC.

The genes are TRBV23-1 and TRBJ2-5, with D perhaps matching TRBD2 (5 bases). TRBV23-1 is sorted into the ORF group, with uncertain function. The CDR3 has 16 residues. Trimming pared 4 bases from V and 9 bases from J, leaving 24 bases between. The CDR3 nucleotides are TGCGCCAGCAGTCCTAACGGAGGAAGGGTCCCCATCCCCCAGTACTTC. Its translation: CASSPNGGRVPIPQYF.

The V gene is TRBV9, the J gene TRBJ1-4; 7 bases map to TRBD1. Losses at the gene ends were 0 bases for V and 7 bases for J; bases not matched to a gene: 9. Germline V CDR1 and CDR2: SGDLS, YYNGEE. This CDR3 contains 16 residues. In DNA form, the CDR3 reads TGTGCCAGCAGCGTAGCTGAGGGGGCTACTGGTGAAAAACTGTTTTTT. Its translation: CASSVAEGATGEKLFF.

With regard to this clone: This same CDR3 is encoded by further DNA sequences in the sample. This chain joins TRBV12-3 or TRBV12-4 and TRBJ1-2; tentatively, D is TRBD1 (5 bases). The CDR3 runs 13 residues. Between the trimmed V and J ends, which lost 1 base and 6 bases, there was a span of 9 bases. The CDR3 DNA is TGTGCCAGCAGTTTAGGTGCAGGGCATGGCTACACCTTC. This encodes CASSLGAGHGYTF.

This chain links TRBV6-6 with TRBJ2-3, with 8 bases identical to TRBD1. Germline V gene lookup returns CDR1 MNHNY and CDR2 SVGAGI (reference sequence). This CDR3 spans 16 amino acids. V lost 6 bases and J lost 2; bases outside the gene matches: 10. The CDR3 protein is CASSPTGGMYTDTQYF. The CDR3 DNA is TGTGCCAGCAGCCCTACAGGGGGGATGTACACAGATACGCAGTATTTT.

The chain joins TRBV7-9 to TRBJ2-3; TRBD2 matches 7 bases. Per the germline V gene, CDR1 is SEHNR and CDR2 is FQNEAQ (reference sequence). There are 16 residues in the CDR3. With 3 bases clipped from V and 5 bases from J, the junction kept 11 bases outside the gene matches. The CDR3 DNA reads as TGTGCCAGCAGCTTGGGATCCCCCGGCGGGGGAGATACGCAGTATTTT. The encoded protein is CASSLGSPGGGDTQYF. The entire variable domain, with the rest obtained from reference TRBV7-9 and TRBJ2-3, is as follows: DTGVSQNPRHKITKRGQNVTFRCDPISEHNRLYWYRQTLGQGPEFLTYFQNEAQLEKSRLLSDRFSAERPKGSFSTLEIQRTEQGDSAMYLCASSLGSPGGGDTQYFGPGTRLTVL.